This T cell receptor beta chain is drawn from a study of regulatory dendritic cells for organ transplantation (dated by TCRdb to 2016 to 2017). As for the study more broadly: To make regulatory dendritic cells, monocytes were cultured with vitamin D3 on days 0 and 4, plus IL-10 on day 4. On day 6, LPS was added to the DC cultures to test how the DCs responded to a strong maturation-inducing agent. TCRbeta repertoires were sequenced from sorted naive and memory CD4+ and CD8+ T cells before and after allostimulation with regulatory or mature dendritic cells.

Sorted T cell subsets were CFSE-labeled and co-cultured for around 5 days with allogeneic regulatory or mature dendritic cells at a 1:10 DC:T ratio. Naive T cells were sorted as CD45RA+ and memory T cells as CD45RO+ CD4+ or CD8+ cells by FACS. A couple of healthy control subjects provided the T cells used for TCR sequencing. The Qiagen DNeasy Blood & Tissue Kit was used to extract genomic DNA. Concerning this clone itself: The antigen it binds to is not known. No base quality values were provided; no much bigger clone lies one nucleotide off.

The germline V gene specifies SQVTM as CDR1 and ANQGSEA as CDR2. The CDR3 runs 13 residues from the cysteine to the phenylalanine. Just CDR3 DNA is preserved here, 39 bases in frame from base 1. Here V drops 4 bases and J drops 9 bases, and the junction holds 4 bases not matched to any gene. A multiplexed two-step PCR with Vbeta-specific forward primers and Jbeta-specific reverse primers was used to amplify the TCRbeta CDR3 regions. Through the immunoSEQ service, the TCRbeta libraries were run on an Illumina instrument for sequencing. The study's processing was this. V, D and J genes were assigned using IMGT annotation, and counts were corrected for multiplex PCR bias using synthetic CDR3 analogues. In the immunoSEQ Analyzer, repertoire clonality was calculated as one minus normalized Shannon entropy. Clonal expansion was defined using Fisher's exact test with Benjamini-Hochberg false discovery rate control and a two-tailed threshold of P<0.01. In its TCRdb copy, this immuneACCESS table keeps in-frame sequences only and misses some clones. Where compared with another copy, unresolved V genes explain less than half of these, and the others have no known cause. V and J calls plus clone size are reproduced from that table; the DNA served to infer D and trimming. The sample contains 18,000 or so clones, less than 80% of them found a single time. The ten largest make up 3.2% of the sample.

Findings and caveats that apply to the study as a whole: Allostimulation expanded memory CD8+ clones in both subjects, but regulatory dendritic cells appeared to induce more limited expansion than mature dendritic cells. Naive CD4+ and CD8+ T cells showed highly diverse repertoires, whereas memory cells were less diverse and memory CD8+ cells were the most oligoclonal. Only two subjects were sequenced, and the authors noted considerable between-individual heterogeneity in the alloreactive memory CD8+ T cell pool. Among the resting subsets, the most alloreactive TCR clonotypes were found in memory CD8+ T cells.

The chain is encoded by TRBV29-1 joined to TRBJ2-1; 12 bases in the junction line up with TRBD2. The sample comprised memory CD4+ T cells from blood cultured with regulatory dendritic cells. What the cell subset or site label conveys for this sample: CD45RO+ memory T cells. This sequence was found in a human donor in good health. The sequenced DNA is TGCAGCGTTGGACTAGCGGGAGACGGTGAGCAGTTCTTC. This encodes CSVGLAGDGEQFF.